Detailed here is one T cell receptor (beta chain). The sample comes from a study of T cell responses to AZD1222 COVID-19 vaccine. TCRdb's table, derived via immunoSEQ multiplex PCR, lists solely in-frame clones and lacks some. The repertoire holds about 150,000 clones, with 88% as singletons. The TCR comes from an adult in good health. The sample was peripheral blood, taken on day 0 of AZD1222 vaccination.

Here the CDR3 reads CASSPRTSQGDTQYF. The CDR3 DNA reads as TGTGCCAGTAGTCCTAGGACTAGTCAGGGAGATACGCAGTATTTT. The V call is TRBV19, the J call TRBJ2-3; 7 nucleotides align to TRBD2. The CDR3 is made up of 15 amino acids. Germline V gene data show CDR1 as LNHDA and CDR2 as SQIVND (reference sequence). V gave up 5 bases and J gave up 5 bases; unmatched junction bases: 10.